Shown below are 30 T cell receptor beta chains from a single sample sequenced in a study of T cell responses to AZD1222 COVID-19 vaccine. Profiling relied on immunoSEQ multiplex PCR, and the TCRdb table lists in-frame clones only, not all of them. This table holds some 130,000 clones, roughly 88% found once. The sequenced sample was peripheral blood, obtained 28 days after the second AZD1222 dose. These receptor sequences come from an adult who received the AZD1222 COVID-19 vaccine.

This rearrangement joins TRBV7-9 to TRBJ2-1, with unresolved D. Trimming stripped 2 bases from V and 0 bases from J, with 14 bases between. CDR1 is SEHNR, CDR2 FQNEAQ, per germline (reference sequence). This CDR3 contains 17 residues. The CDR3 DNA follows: TGTGCCAGCAGCTTATCCCCCTTCGTGGTCTCCTACAATGAGCAGTTCTTC. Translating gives CASSLSPFVVSYNEQFF.

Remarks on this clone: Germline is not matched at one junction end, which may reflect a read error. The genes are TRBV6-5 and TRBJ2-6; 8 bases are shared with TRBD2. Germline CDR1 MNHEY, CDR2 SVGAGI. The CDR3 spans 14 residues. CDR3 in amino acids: CASSPAGGVNVLTF. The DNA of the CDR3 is TGTGCCAGCAGCCCCGCCGGGGGGGTCAACGTCCTGACTTTC.

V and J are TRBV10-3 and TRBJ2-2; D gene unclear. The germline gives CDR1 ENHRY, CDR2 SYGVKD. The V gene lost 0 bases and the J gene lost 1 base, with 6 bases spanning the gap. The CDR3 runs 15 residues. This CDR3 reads CAISESAGNTGELFF. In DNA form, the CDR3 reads TGTGCCATCAGTGAGTCTGCAGGGAACACCGGGGAGCTGTTTTTT.

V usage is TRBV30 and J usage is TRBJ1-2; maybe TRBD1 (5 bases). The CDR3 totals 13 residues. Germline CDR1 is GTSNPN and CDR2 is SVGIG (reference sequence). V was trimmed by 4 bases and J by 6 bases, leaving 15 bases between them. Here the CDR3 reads CAWMTGVKNGYTF. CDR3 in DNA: TGTGCCTGGATGACGGGGGTGAAAAATGGCTACACCTTC.

DNA of the CDR3: TGCGCCAGCAGCTTAGGGGTCTGGACTGAAGCTTTCTTT. It encodes CASSLGVWTEAFF. The V gene is TRBV5-1, the J gene TRBJ1-1, with D maybe TRBD1 (5 bases). CDR1 and CDR2 from the germline V gene are SGHRS and YFSETQ. The germline V and J ends were trimmed by 2 bases and 5 bases, with 10 bases remaining between them. The CDR3 covers 13 residues.

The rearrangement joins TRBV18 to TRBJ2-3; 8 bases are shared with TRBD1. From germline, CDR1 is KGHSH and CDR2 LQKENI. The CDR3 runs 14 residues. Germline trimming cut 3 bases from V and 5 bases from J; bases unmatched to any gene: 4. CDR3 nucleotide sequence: TGTGCCAGCTCACCCTCGGACAGGGTAGATACGCAGTATTTT. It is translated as CASSPSDRVDTQYF. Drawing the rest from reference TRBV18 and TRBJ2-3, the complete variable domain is NAGVMQNPRHLVRRRGQEARLRCSPMKGHSHVYWYRQLPEEGLKFMVYLQKENIIDESGMPKERFSAEFPKEGPSILRIQQVVRGDSAAYFCASSPSDRVDTQYFGPGTRLTVL.

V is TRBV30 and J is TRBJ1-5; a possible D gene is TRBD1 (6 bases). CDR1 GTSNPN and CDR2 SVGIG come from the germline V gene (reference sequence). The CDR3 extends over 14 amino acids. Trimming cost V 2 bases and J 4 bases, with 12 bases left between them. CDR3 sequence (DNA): TGTGCCTGGAGTTTTCCAGGGGTTAATCAGCCCCAGCATTTT. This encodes CAWSFPGVNQPQHF.

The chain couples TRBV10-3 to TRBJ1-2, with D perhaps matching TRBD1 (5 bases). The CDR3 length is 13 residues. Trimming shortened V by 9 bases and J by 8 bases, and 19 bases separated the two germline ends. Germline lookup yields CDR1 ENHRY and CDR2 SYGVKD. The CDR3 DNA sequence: TGTGCCATTCGAGGTACAGCTGGGGCGGGCTACACCTTC. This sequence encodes CAIRGTAGAGYTF.

The CDR3 sequence is CSVTTGGRHGYTF. The DNA of the CDR3 is TGCAGCGTTACGACAGGGGGCAGACATGGCTACACCTTC. The gene calls are TRBV29-1 and TRBJ1-2; 10 bases are a match to TRBD1. Germline V gene sequence: CDR1 SQVTM, CDR2 ANQGSEA. The CDR3 is 13 residues long. Unmatched junction bases numbered 6, after V lost 5 bases and J lost 6 bases.

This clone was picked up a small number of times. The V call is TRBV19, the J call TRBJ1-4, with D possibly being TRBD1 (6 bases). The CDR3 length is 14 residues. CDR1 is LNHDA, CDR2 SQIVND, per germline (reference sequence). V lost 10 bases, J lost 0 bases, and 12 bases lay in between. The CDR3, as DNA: TGTGCCATCCGGGACACCTCAACTAATGAAAAACTGTTTTTT. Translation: CAIRDTSTNEKLFF.

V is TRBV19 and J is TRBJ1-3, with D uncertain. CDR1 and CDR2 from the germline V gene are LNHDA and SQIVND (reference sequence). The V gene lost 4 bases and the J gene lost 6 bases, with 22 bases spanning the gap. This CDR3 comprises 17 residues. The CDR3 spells CASSKQILAGWENTIYF. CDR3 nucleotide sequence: TGTGCCAGTAGTAAACAAATCCTGGCAGGCTGGGAAAACACCATATATTTT.

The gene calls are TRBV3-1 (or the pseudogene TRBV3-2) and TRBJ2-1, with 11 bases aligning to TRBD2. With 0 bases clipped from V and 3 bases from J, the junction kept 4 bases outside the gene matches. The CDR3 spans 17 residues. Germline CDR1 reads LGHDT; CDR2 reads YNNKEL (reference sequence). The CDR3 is CASSQDFGLAGYNEQFF. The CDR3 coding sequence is TGTGCCAGCAGCCAAGATTTCGGACTAGCGGGCTACAATGAGCAGTTCTTC.

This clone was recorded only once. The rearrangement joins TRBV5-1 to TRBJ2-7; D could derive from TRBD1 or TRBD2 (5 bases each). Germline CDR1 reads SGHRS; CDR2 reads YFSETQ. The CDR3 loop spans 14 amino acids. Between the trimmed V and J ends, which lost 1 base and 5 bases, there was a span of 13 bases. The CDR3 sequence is CASSLRSRDDEQYF. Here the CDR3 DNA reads TGCGCCAGCAGCTTGCGGTCCAGGGACGACGAGCAGTACTTC.

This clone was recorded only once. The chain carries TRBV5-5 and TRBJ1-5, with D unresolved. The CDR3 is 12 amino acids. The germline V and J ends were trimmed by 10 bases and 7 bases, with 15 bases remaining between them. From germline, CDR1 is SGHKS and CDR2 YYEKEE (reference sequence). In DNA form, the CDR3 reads TGTGCCCCCACCCCACTGGACCAGCCCCAGCATTTT. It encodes CAPTPLDQPQHF.

This CDR3 reads CASSPPTSGNTDTQYF. CDR3 in DNA: TGCGCCAGCAGCCCGCCGACTAGCGGGAACACAGATACGCAGTATTTT. The chain uses TRBV5-1 and TRBJ2-3; the match to TRBD2 covers 11 bases. Germline CDR1 reads SGHRS; CDR2 reads YFSETQ. Losses at the gene ends were 4 bases for V and 2 bases for J; bases not matched to a gene: 6. The CDR3 extends over 16 amino acids. The variable domain in full, completed from reference TRBV5-1 and TRBJ2-3, reads KAGVTQTPRYLIKTRGQQVTLSCSPISGHRSVSWYQQTPGQGLQFLFEYFSETQRNKGNFPGRFSGRQFSNSRSEMNVSTLELGDSALYLCASSPPTSGNTDTQYFGPGTRLTVL.

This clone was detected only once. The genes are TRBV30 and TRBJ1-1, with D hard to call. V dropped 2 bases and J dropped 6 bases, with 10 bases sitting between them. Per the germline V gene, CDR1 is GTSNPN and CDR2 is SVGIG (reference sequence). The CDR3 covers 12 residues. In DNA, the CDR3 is TGTGCCTGGAGTCTCCCCCCCGCTGAAGCTTTCTTT. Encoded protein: CAWSLPPAEAFF.

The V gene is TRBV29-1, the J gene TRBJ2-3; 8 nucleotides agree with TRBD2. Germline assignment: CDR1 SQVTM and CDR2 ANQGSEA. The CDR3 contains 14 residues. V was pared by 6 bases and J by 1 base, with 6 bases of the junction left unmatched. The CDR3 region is CSVVTSEGTDTQYF. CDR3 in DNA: TGCAGCGTCGTGACTAGCGAGGGCACAGATACGCAGTATTTT.

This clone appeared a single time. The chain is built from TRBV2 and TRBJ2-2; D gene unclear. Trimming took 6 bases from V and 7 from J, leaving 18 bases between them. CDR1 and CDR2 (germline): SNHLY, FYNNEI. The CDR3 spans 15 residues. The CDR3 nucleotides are TGTGCCAGCAGAAGGAGCCCAGCTATGAGCGGGGAGCTGTTTTTT. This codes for CASRRSPAMSGELFF.

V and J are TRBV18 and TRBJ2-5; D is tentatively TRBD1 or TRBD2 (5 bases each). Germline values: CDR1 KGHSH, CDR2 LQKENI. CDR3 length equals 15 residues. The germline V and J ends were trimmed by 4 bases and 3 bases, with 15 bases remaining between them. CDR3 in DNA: TGTGCCAGCTCACTCGGGGCTTCGGCCGAAGAGACCCAGTACTTC. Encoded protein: CASSLGASAEETQYF.

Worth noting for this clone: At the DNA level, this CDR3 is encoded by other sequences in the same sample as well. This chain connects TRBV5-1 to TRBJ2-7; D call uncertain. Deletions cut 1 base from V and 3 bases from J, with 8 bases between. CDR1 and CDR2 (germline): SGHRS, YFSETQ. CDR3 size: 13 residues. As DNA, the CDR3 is TGCGCCAGCAGCTTGTTCGGCGGCTACGAGCAGTACTTC. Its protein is CASSLFGGYEQYF.

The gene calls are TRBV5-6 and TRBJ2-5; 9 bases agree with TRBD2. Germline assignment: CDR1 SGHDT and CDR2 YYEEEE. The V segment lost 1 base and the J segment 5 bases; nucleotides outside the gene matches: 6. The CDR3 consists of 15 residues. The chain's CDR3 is CASSLMAGGQETQYF. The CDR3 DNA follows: TGTGCCAGCAGCTTGATGGCGGGAGGGCAGGAGACCCAGTACTTC. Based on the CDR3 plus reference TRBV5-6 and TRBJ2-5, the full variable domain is DAGVTQSPTHLIKTRGQQVTLRCSPKSGHDTVSWYQQALGQGPQFIFQYYEEEERQRGNFPDRFSGHQFPNYSSELNVNALLLGDSALYLCASSLMAGGQETQYFGPGTRLLVL.

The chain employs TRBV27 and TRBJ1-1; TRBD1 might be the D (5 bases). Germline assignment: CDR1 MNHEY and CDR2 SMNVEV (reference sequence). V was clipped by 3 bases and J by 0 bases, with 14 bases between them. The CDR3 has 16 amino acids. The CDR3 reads CASSFPKPGLNTEAFF. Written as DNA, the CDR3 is TGTGCCAGCAGTTTTCCAAAGCCAGGGTTGAACACTGAAGCTTTCTTT.

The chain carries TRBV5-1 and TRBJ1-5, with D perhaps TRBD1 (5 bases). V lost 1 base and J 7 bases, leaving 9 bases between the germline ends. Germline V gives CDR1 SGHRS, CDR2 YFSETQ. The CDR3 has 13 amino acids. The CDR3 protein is CASSLTGGQPQHF. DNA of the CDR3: TGCGCCAGCAGCTTGACGGGGGGGCAGCCCCAGCATTTT.

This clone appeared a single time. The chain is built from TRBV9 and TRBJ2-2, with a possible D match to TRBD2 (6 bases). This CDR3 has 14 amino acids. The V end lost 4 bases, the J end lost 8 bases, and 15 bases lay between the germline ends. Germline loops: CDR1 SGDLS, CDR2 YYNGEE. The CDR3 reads CASSSRTTTGELFF. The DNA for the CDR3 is TGTGCCAGCAGCTCCCGGACTACGACGGGGGAGCTGTTTTTT.

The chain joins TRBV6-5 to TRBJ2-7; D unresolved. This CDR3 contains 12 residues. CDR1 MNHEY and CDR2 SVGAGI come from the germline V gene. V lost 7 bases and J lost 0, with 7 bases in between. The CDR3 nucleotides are TGTGCCAGCACCATCCGCTCCTACGAGCAGTACTTC. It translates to CASTIRSYEQYF.

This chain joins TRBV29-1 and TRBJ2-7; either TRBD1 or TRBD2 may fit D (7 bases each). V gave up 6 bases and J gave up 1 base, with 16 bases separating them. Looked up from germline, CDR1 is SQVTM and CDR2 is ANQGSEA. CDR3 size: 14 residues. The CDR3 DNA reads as TGCAGCGTGGGGAGCAGGGGGGGATCCTACGAGCAGTACTTC. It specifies CSVGSRGGSYEQYF.

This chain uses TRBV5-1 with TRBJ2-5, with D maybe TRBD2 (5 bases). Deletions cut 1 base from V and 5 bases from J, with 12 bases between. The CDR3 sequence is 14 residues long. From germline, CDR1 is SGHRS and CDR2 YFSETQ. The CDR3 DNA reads TGCGCCAGCAGCTTGTGGCCGGAGGAGGAGACCCAGTACTTC. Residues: CASSLWPEEETQYF. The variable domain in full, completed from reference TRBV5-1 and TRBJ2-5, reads KAGVTQTPRYLIKTRGQQVTLSCSPISGHRSVSWYQQTPGQGLQFLFEYFSETQRNKGNFPGRFSGRQFSNSRSEMNVSTLELGDSALYLCASSLWPEEETQYFGPGTRLLVL.

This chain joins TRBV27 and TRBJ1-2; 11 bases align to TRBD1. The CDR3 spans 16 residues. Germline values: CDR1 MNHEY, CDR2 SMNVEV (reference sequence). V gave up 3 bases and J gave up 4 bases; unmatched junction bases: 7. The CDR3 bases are TGTGCCAGCAGTTTCGGAGCGGGGACAGGGGGCTATGGCTACACCTTC. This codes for CASSFGAGTGGYGYTF.

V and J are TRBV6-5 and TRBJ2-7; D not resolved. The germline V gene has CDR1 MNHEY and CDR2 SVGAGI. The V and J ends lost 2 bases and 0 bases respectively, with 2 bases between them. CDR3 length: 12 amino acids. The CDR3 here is CASSYISYEQYF. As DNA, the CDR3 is TGTGCCAGCAGTTACATCTCCTACGAGCAGTACTTC.

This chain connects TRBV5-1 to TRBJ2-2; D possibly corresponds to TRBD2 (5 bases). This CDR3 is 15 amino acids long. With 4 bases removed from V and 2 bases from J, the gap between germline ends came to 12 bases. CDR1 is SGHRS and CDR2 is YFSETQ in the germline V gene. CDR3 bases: TGCGCCAGCAGCCTAGCCGGGGTTAACACCGGGGAGCTGTTTTTT. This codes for CASSLAGVNTGELFF. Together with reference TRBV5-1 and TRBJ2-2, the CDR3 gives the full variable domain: KAGVTQTPRYLIKTRGQQVTLSCSPISGHRSVSWYQQTPGQGLQFLFEYFSETQRNKGNFPGRFSGRQFSNSRSEMNVSTLELGDSALYLCASSLAGVNTGELFFGEGSRLTVL.